Shown below are 21 T cell receptor beta chains from a single sample sequenced in a study of a mutant IDH1 vaccine in newly diagnosed glioma. Time point meaning: week 47, end of study. One vaccine dose held 300 ug of mutant IDH1 20-mer peptide and came with topical imiquimod. The assay was immunoSEQ multiplex PCR, and TCRdb's table has in-frame clones only and misses some. This table has around 100,000 clones, roughly 86% appearing once. No antigen has been assigned to these receptors. Sequenced here: PBMCs, sampled from a glioma patient whose treatment included an IDH1 peptide vaccine. The source of these receptors is a woman in her fifties or sixties with glioma.

This chain connects TRBV11-2 to TRBJ1-6; possibly TRBD1 for D (5 bases). Germline V lookup: CDR1 SGHAT, CDR2 FQNNGV. V shed 0 bases and J shed 9 bases, with 6 bases lying between them. This CDR3 is 13 amino acids long. Here the CDR3 reads CASSLEGTSPLHF. As DNA, the CDR3 is TGTGCCAGCAGCTTAGAAGGGACTTCACCCCTCCACTTT.

The J gene is TRBJ2-1, the V gene TRBV5-1; tentatively, D is TRBD2 (6 bases). Germline-derived CDR1 and CDR2 are SGHRS and YFSETQ. The CDR3 is made up of 16 amino acids. Trimming stripped 5 bases from V and 0 bases from J, with 15 bases between. This chain's CDR3 is CASSILAYSSYNEQFF. The CDR3 coding sequence is TGCGCCAGCAGTATTCTAGCGTACAGCTCCTACAATGAGCAGTTCTTC.

The chain recombines TRBV2 with TRBJ2-1; TRBD2 matches 16 bases. J gave up 9 bases and V 6 bases, and 5 bases lay outside the gene matches. Germline V gene lookup returns CDR1 SNHLY and CDR2 FYNNEI. The CDR3 spans 15 residues. The CDR3 spells CASRPGLAGGTEQFF. Written as DNA, the CDR3 is TGTGCCAGCAGACCGGGACTAGCGGGAGGGACTGAGCAGTTCTTC.

The V call is TRBV19, the J call TRBJ2-5; 7 bases are shared with TRBD1. With V trimmed by 5 bases and J by 2 bases, 14 bases remained unmatched. The germline CDR1 and CDR2 sequences are LNHDA and SQIVND (reference sequence). CDR3 size: 17 residues. The DNA of the CDR3 is TGTGCCAGTAGTCCCCCCCGGACAGGCAAAGTACAAGAGACCCAGTACTTC. It encodes CASSPPRTGKVQETQYF.

This clone was seen a single time. The rearrangement joins TRBV6-5 to TRBJ2-7; D possibly matches TRBD1 or TRBD2 (5 bases each). Germline-derived CDR1 and CDR2 are MNHEY and SVGAGI. The V and J ends lost 4 bases and 2 bases respectively, with 12 bases between them. CDR3 length equals 14 residues. CDR3 sequence reads: CASSSGTYTYEQYF. The CDR3 DNA reads as TGTGCCAGCAGTTCCGGGACGTATACCTACGAGCAGTACTTC.

This rearrangement joins TRBV5-1 to TRBJ1-1, with a tentative D call TRBD1 (5 bases). The V gene's germline CDR1 is SGHRS and CDR2 YFSETQ. V was shortened by 3 bases and J by 1 base, with 13 bases between the two germline ends. This CDR3 spans 15 amino acids. CDR3 residues: CASSSPLGENTEAFF. The CDR3 region has the DNA TGCGCCAGCAGCTCTCCCCTGGGGGAGAACACTGAAGCTTTCTTT. The full variable domain, its missing parts supplied by reference TRBV5-1 and TRBJ1-1, is KAGVTQTPRYLIKTRGQQVTLSCSPISGHRSVSWYQQTPGQGLQFLFEYFSETQRNKGNFPGRFSGRQFSNSRSEMNVSTLELGDSALYLCASSSPLGENTEAFFGQGTRLTVV.

The chain links TRBV16 to TRBJ2-2; possible D gene TRBD2, 5 bases. Germline V gene sequence: CDR1 KGHSY, CDR2 FQNENV. The CDR3 extends over 15 amino acids. Trimming cost V 4 bases and J 1 base, with 10 bases left between them. CDR3 in DNA: TGTGCCAGCAGCCCCCAGGCGGGGAACACCGGGGAGCTGTTTTTT. Translating gives CASSPQAGNTGELFF. Based on the CDR3 plus reference TRBV16 and TRBJ2-2, the full variable domain is GEEVAQTPKHLVRGEGQKAKLYCAPIKGHSYVFWYQQVLKNEFKFLISFQNENVFDETGMPKERFSAKCLPNSPCSLEIQATKLEDSAVYFCASSPQAGNTGELFFGEGSRLTVL.

The rearrangement uses TRBV7-9 and TRBJ2-1; D may be TRBD2 (6 bases). The germline gives CDR1 SEHNR, CDR2 FQNEAQ (reference sequence). This CDR3 has 14 amino acids. Trimming removed 3 bases from V and 6 bases from J, with 12 bases in between. The CDR3 region has the DNA TGTGCCAGCAGCTTTGGACTAACGGGCAATGAGCAGTTCTTC. Residues: CASSFGLTGNEQFF. Variable domain in full (rest from reference TRBV7-9 and TRBJ2-1): DTGVSQNPRHKITKRGQNVTFRCDPISEHNRLYWYRQTLGQGPEFLTYFQNEAQLEKSRLLSDRFSAERPKGSFSTLEIQRTEQGDSAMYLCASSFGLTGNEQFFGPGTRLTVL.

This rearrangement joins TRBV12-5 to TRBJ2-2; 9 bases fit TRBD2. Per the germline V gene, CDR1 is LGHNT and CDR2 is FRNRAP. V was pared by 2 bases and J by 4 bases, with 11 bases of the junction left unmatched. The CDR3 has 18 residues. The CDR3 spells CASGLPVRPGLATGELFF. The DNA for the CDR3 is TGTGCTAGTGGTTTGCCTGTCCGGCCGGGACTAGCCACCGGGGAGCTGTTTTTT.

The V call is TRBV9, the J call TRBJ2-5; a possible D gene is TRBD2 (5 bases). The CDR3 covers 18 residues. The germline V gene encodes CDR1 SGDLS and CDR2 YYNGEE. Trimming left V 0 bases short and J 0 bases short, with 18 bases between. The CDR3 DNA follows: TGTGCCAGCAGCGTAGCTACGGGCGAAACTAGGAACCAAGAGACCCAGTACTTC. It yields the protein CASSVATGETRNQETQYF.

This clone appeared once. The chain links TRBV2 to TRBJ2-7, with D possibly matching TRBD2 (5 bases). V shed 4 bases and J shed 2 bases, with 15 bases lying between them. This CDR3 has 15 amino acids. Germline CDR1 SNHLY, CDR2 FYNNEI. DNA of the CDR3: TGTGCCAGCAGTGTAATCGGCGGAGGAGCCTACGAGCAGTACTTC. As protein: CASSVIGGGAYEQYF.

This chain joins TRBV5-1 and TRBJ2-5; no clear D gene. Trimming pared 2 bases from V and 0 bases from J, leaving 8 bases between. Per germline, CDR1 SGHRS and CDR2 YFSETQ. The CDR3 is 14 amino acids. The CDR3 here is CASSFKSNQETQYF. CDR3 DNA: TGCGCCAGCAGCTTTAAATCCAACCAAGAGACCCAGTACTTC.

V usage is TRBV18 and J usage is TRBJ2-5; TRBD2 aligns across 9 bases. This CDR3 comprises 15 residues. Germline-derived CDR1 and CDR2 are KGHSH and LQKENI. V trimming: 2 bases; J trimming: 5 bases; junction bases outside the gene matches: 6. CDR3 in DNA: TGTGCCAGCTCACCAGCGAGCGGGAGGCCCGAGACCCAGTACTTC. This gives the protein CASSPASGRPETQYF.

Worth noting for this clone: The junction departs from the called germline gene at one end, perhaps through a read error. The rearrangement joins TRBV5-4 to TRBJ2-7, with D possibly being TRBD2 (6 bases). Germline CDR1 reads SGHNT; CDR2 reads YYREEE (reference sequence). This CDR3 contains 14 residues. CDR3 DNA: TGCGCCAGCAGCTTGGATGGCCAGGGACTCGAGCAGTACTTC. Its translation: CASSLDGQGLEQYF.

The J gene is TRBJ1-4, the V gene TRBV27; 7 nucleotides agree with TRBD1. There are 17 residues in the CDR3. Germline lookup yields CDR1 MNHEY and CDR2 SMNVEV (reference sequence). Unmatched junction bases numbered 8, after V lost 3 bases and J lost 1 base. In DNA, the CDR3 is TGTGCCAGCAGTTTCCATTCCGACAGGGTAACTAATGAAAAACTGTTTTTT. Amino acids: CASSFHSDRVTNEKLFF.

This sequence joins TRBV5-1 and TRBJ2-2, with 8 bases fitting TRBD2. With V trimmed by 0 bases and J by 6 bases, 7 bases remained unmatched. The CDR3 is made up of 16 amino acids. Germline loops: CDR1 SGHRS, CDR2 YFSETQ. The CDR3 loop reads CASSLVKTGGAGELFF. The CDR3, as DNA: TGCGCCAGCAGCTTGGTTAAAACGGGAGGGGCCGGGGAGCTGTTTTTT.

The CDR3 bases are TGCGCCAGCAGCCAAGATCGAGGCCTTGAAGCTTTCTTT. Translation: CASSQDRGLEAFF. V is TRBV4-1 and J is TRBJ1-1; no clear D gene. CDR1 is MGHRA and CDR2 is YSYEKL in the germline V gene. CDR3 size: 13 residues. V was clipped by 0 bases and J by 7 bases, with 9 bases between them.

This clone was picked up a small number of times. The V call is TRBV30, the J call TRBJ1-5; D gene uncertain. This CDR3 has 13 amino acids. Germline V gives CDR1 GTSNPN, CDR2 SVGIG (reference sequence). Trimming pared 0 bases from V and 9 bases from J, leaving 12 bases between. The CDR3 region is CAWSVRPGRPQHF. DNA of the CDR3: TGTGCCTGGAGTGTGCGCCCGGGTCGGCCCCAGCATTTT.

The CDR3 sequence: CASSWGMMGGHSGNTIYF. DNA of the CDR3: TGTGCCAGCAGTTGGGGGATGATGGGTGGACACTCTGGAAACACCATATATTTT. The chain carries TRBV28 and TRBJ1-3; D may be TRBD1 (5 bases). Trimming removed 4 bases at V and 0 bases at J, with 19 bases between. This CDR3 is 18 amino acids long. CDR1 and CDR2 (germline): MDHEN, SYDVKM.

V usage is TRBV5-1 and J usage is TRBJ2-5; either TRBD1 or TRBD2 may fit D (5 bases each). The J call is doubtful: the DNA matches TRBJ2-7 better. Per germline, CDR1 SGHRS and CDR2 YFSETQ. CDR3 length: 15 residues. The CDR3 here is CASSLWDPQAYEQYF. The CDR3 DNA reads TGCGCCAGCAGCCTCTGGGACCCCCAGGCCTACGAGCAGTACTTC.

In this sample, this clone is medium-sized (0.01 to 0.1%). V and J are TRBV5-4 and TRBJ1-1; possible D gene TRBD1, 5 bases. The germline V gene encodes CDR1 SGHNT and CDR2 YYREEE (reference sequence). Trimming stripped 4 bases from V and 5 bases from J, with 12 bases between. The CDR3 contains 13 residues. CDR3 loop: CASSLVGQTEAFF. CDR3 in DNA: TGTGCCAGCAGCCTAGTGGGGCAGACTGAAGCTTTCTTT. Together with reference TRBV5-4 and TRBJ1-1, the CDR3 gives the full variable domain: ETGVTQSPTHLIKTRGQQVTLRCSSQSGHNTVSWYQQALGQGPQFIFQYYREEENGRGNFPPRFSGLQFPNYSSELNVNALELDDSALYLCASSLVGQTEAFFGQGTRLTVV.